The source of this T cell receptor beta chain is a study of shared clonotypes between healthy human individuals. Study context: The donor pool was made up of two women and three men aged 18 to 49. Study-wide results and limits: Owing to a small donor count, the genetic and exposure-history diversity represented was limited.

Genomic DNA (from each subset) was split evenly across several immunoSEQ plates. TCRdb's copy holds only in-frame clones and misses some; the assay was immunoSEQ multiplex PCR. This sample carries hundreds of thousands of clones, less than 80% of them seen once, and the ten largest clones take 13%. Without sorting, samples used some 93 million PBMCs for genomic DNA. The CDR3 has 15 residues. Trimming took 7 bases from V and 3 from J, leaving 16 bases between them. Concerning this clone: What it recognizes is unknown.

Sequences were obtained from PBMCs. This receptor was identified in a woman aged 35 to 49 in good health. Some clones in this sample may be carry-over from other donors' samples. The rearrangement joins TRBV23-1 to TRBJ1-5; a possible D gene is TRBD1 (6 bases). TRBV23-1 is labeled an ORF, and its function is uncertain. The CDR3: CASIQHRVDNQPQHF. The DNA of the CDR3 is TGCGCCAGCATCCAGCACAGGGTGGACAATCAGCCCCAGCATTTT.